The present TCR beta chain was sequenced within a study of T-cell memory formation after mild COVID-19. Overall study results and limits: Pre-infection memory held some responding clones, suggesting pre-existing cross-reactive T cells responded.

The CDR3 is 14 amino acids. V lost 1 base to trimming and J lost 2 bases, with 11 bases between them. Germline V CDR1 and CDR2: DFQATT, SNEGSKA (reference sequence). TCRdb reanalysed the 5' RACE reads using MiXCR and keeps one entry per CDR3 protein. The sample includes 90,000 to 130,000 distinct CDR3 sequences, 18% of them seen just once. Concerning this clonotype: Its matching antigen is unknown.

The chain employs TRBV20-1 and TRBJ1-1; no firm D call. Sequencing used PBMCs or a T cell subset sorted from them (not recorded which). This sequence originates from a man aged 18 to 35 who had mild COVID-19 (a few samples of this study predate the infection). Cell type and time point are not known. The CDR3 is CSARVPEPNTEAFF. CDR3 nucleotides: TGCAGTGCTAGAGTTCCGGAACCTAACACTGAAGCTTTCTTT.